This entry lists 15 T cell receptor beta chains sequenced from one sample in a study of regulatory T cells in long-lasting Graves disease. Described time point: newly diagnosed GD, antithyroid drugs for less than 3 months. Isolated PBMC RNA provided the starting material for the TCR library. Construction of the TCR beta libraries employed iRepertoire HTBI primers in conjunction with Arm-PCR of CDR3 regions. TCRdb re-called the multiplex PCR reads through MiXCR, storing one row per CDR3 protein. The repertoire has some 500,000 distinct CDR3 sequences, 13% of them found once; the top ten carry 10%. This same sample was also taken into another study, of T cells in Graves' hyperthyroidism and ophthalmopathy.

Sequenced material: peripheral blood mononuclear cells (PBMCs), taken at new diagnosis, from a patient treated with antithyroid drugs. The receptors originated from a man aged 25-40 years with Graves disease.

This clonotype was observed many times. The chain uses TRBV24-1 and TRBJ2-7; perhaps TRBD2 as D (5 bases). The CDR3 spans 16 residues. Looked up from germline, CDR1 is KGHDR and CDR2 is SFDVKD. V was cut by 1 base and J by 6 bases, with 18 bases left in between. This CDR3 is CATSDFEGPHVGEQYF. CDR3 in DNA: TGTGCCACCAGTGATTTCGAGGGCCCCCACGTCGGCGAGCAGTACTTC.

The sample holds many counts of this clonotype. An end of the junction does not agree with germline; a read error may underlie this. The chain recombines TRBV5-1 with TRBJ1-6, with a tentative D call TRBD1 (5 bases). There are 16 residues in the CDR3. Germline values: CDR1 SGHRS, CDR2 YFSETQ. The CDR3 loop is CASSLGQGSYNSPLHF. CDR3 nucleotide sequence: TGTGCCAGCAGCTTAGGGCAGGGTTCCTATAATTCACCCCTCCACTTT.

The chain carries TRBV19 and TRBJ2-7, with 10 bases aligning to TRBD1. Trimming removed 7 bases from V and 2 bases from J; junction bases left unmatched: 5. Germline CDR1 and CDR2: LNHDA and SQIVND (reference sequence). The CDR3 consists of 14 residues. Here the CDR3 reads CASMRQGAPYEQYF. In DNA form, the CDR3 reads TGTGCCAGTATGCGACAGGGGGCTCCCTACGAGCAGTACTTC.

This clonotype was detected a few times. The V and J genes are TRBV5-1 and TRBJ2-7, with a tentative D call TRBD1 (5 bases). With 1 base removed from V and 6 bases from J, the gap between germline ends came to 14 bases. The CDR3 extends over 14 amino acids. CDR1 is SGHRS, CDR2 YFSETQ, per germline. CDR3: CASSLLGDPSEQYF. In DNA, the CDR3 is TGCGCCAGCAGCTTGCTAGGGGATCCCTCCGAGCAGTACTTC.

The chain links TRBV12-5 to TRBJ2-4, with D possibly being TRBD2 (6 bases). The CDR3 runs 13 residues. Looked up from germline, CDR1 is LGHNT and CDR2 is FRNRAP. Trimming cost V 3 bases and J 8 bases, with 11 bases left between them. The CDR3 DNA reads TGTGCTAGTGGTTTCGCCGGCGGGGACATTCAGTACTTC. Its protein product is CASGFAGGDIQYF.

Note on this clonotype: Possible read error: a much larger clone is one base away. CDR3 DNA sequence: TGTGCCAGCACCGAAGGGGGGGGACAAGAGTCCCAGTACTTC. Translation gives CASTEGGGQESQYF. This sequence joins TRBV9 and TRBJ2-5, with TRBD2 as a possible D gene (7 bases). Germline V gene data show CDR1 as SGDLS and CDR2 as YYNGEE. This CDR3 has 14 amino acids.

This clonotype came up a few times. A much larger clone differs by one base, so this may be a read error. V is TRBV7-8 and J is TRBJ1-5; unclear D gene. The CDR3 totals 14 residues. CDR1 SGHVS and CDR2 FQNEAQ come from the germline V gene. Here the CDR3 DNA reads TGTGCCAGCAGCTTACGGCAGATCAATCGGCCCCAGCATTTT. Residues: CASSLRQINRPQHF.

This clonotype appeared a single time. This sequence joins TRBV28 and TRBJ2-7, with D perhaps TRBD1 (6 bases). The CDR3 spans 14 residues. Germline V gives CDR1 MDHEN, CDR2 SYDVKM. V lost 3 bases, J lost 4 bases, and 13 bases lay in between. The CDR3 DNA is TGTGCCAGCAGTTTGGCAGGGGATTGGTACGAGCAGTACTTC. Protein sequence: CASSLAGDWYEQYF.

CDR3 sequence reads: CASSQDANQPQHF. CDR3 DNA: TGCGCCAGCAGCCAAGATGCCAACCAGCCCCAGCATTTT. V and J are TRBV4-1 and TRBJ1-5; D is unresolved. Trimming cost V 0 bases and J 7 bases, with 7 bases left between them. The CDR3 has 13 amino acids. Germline V gene lookup returns CDR1 MGHRA and CDR2 YSYEKL.

The V call is TRBV11-1, the J call TRBJ1-2; D uncertain. The CDR3 extends over 14 amino acids. Germline CDR1 is SGHAT and CDR2 is FQDESV (reference sequence). Trimming shortened V by 0 bases and J by 4 bases, and 9 bases separated the two germline ends. The CDR3 bases are TGTGCCAGCAGCTTAGCAGGGAAGGGCTATGGCTACACCTTC. This sequence encodes CASSLAGKGYGYTF.

The chain couples TRBV29-1 to TRBJ2-5; 11 nucleotides match TRBD1. The CDR3 spans 15 residues. Losses at the gene ends were 3 bases for V and 4 bases for J; bases not matched to a gene: 7. Germline V lookup: CDR1 SQVTM, CDR2 ANQGSEA. CDR3 nucleotides: TGCAGCGTTGAGGTGGGACAGGGGGTAGGAGAGACCCAGTACTTC. Residues: CSVEVGQGVGETQYF. The full variable domain, rest sourced from reference TRBV29-1 and TRBJ2-5, is SAVISQKPSRDICQRGTSLTIQCQVDSQVTMMFWYRQQPGQSLTLIATANQGSEATYESGFVIDKFPISRPNLTFSTLTVSNMSPEDSSIYLCSVEVGQGVGETQYFGPGTRLLVL.

On this clonotype itself: A much larger clone lies a single base off, so this may be a read error. V gene TRBV7-8 combines with J gene TRBJ2-3; no definite D call. Germline V gives CDR1 SGHVS, CDR2 FQNEAQ. This CDR3 contains 15 residues. CDR3 residues: CVSSLIRVNTDTQYF. As DNA, the CDR3 is TGTGTCAGCAGCTTAATCCGGGTAAACACAGATACGCAGTATTTT. Looking up the rest from reference TRBV7-8 and TRBJ2-3 gives the full variable domain: GAGVSQSPRYKVAKRGQDVALRCDPISGHVSLFWYQQALGQGPEFLTYFQNEAQLDKSGLPSDRFFAERPEGSVSTLKIQRTQQEDSAVYLCVSSLIRVNTDTQYFGPGTRLTVL.

This chain uses TRBV19 with TRBJ2-3, with 9 bases identical to TRBD1. The V segment lost 8 bases and the J segment 5 bases; nucleotides outside the gene matches: 14. Germline V gene sequence: CDR1 LNHDA, CDR2 SQIVND (reference sequence). The CDR3 has 16 residues. For the CDR3, the DNA is TGTGCCAGTCCCCGGGACAGGGCCCGTGCGGGAGATACGCAGTATTTT. This codes for CASPRDRARAGDTQYF.

Concerning this clonotype: A junction end diverges from the germline sequence, so it may reflect a read error. The chain links TRBV3-1 to TRBJ2-3, with a tentative D call TRBD2 (6 bases). CDR1 is LGHDT and CDR2 is YNNKEL in the germline V gene (reference sequence). The CDR3 contains 14 residues. The CDR3 spells CAGSLRVGGDTQYF. The DNA of the CDR3 is TGTGCCGGCAGCCTTCGGGTGGGGGGAGATACGCAGTATTTT.

The chain employs TRBV29-1 and TRBJ1-2; TRBD1 aligns across 7 bases. The germline gives CDR1 SQVTM, CDR2 ANQGSEA. With V trimmed by 5 bases and J by 4 bases, 13 bases remained unmatched. The CDR3 runs to 15 residues. CDR3 DNA sequence: TGCAGCGTTCCAGGGACAGTGCCATCTGGCTATGGCTACACCTTC. It codes for CSVPGTVPSGYGYTF.